The next 20 T cell receptor beta chains were all read from a single sample in a study of cytomegalovirus exposure and HLA in healthy donors. Amplification used 60 Vbeta primers and 13 Jbeta primers. The assay was immunoSEQ multiplex PCR, and TCRdb's table has in-frame clones only and misses some. The table has some 95,000 clones, 69% seen once. Source material: PBMCs. These receptors all come from a female donor in good health and CMV-seronegative.

The chain uses TRBV19 and TRBJ1-2; D is unresolved. The CDR3 is made up of 13 amino acids. V shed 2 bases and J shed 7 bases, with 11 bases lying between them. CDR1 is LNHDA, CDR2 SQIVND, per germline (reference sequence). CDR3 in DNA: TGTGCCAGTAGTATAATGCCGAGTGGTGGCTACACCTTC. Translating gives CASSIMPSGGYTF.

V and J are TRBV28 and TRBJ1-1; D may be TRBD1 (6 bases). V was shortened by 4 bases and J by 1 base, with 13 bases between the two germline ends. Germline V gene sequence: CDR1 MDHEN, CDR2 SYDVKM. The CDR3 has 15 residues. CDR3 in amino acids: CASSSKQGENTEAFF. CDR3 nucleotide sequence: TGTGCCAGCAGTTCTAAACAGGGAGAGAACACTGAAGCTTTCTTT.

The chain carries TRBV7-3 and TRBJ2-1, with D perhaps TRBD2 (6 bases). CDR1 and CDR2 (germline): SGHTA, FQGTGA. V shed 2 bases and J shed 6 bases, with 14 bases lying between them. The CDR3 is made up of 15 amino acids. CDR3 sequence (DNA): TGTGCCAGCAGCTTAGGAGTGTCGGGAGCCAATGAGCAGTTCTTC. The encoded protein is CASSLGVSGANEQFF. The variable domain in full, with the rest retrieved from reference TRBV7-3 and TRBJ2-1, is GAGVSQTPSNKVTEKGKYVELRCDPISGHTALYWYRQSLGQGPEFLIYFQGTGAADDSGLPNDRFFAVRPEGSVSTLKIQRTERGDSAVYLCASSLGVSGANEQFFGPGTRLTVL.

The V call is TRBV28, the J call TRBJ1-3; possibly TRBD1 for D (6 bases). Trimming cost V 1 base and J 0 bases, with 16 bases left between them. Per germline, CDR1 MDHEN and CDR2 SYDVKM. The CDR3 contains 18 residues. Written as DNA, the CDR3 is TGTGCCAGCAGTTTATATGGTCCTGGGACATCCTCTGGAAACACCATATATTTT. It codes for CASSLYGPGTSSGNTIYF.

The chain couples TRBV9 to TRBJ2-3; 10 nucleotides match TRBD2. V was clipped by 0 bases and J by 4 bases; unmatched bases: 5. Germline assignment: CDR1 SGDLS and CDR2 YYNGEE. The CDR3 contains 16 residues. CDR3 in amino acids: CASSVGLAGDADTQYF. CDR3 in DNA: TGTGCCAGCAGCGTAGGGCTAGCGGGAGACGCAGATACGCAGTATTTT.

The chain couples TRBV6-6 to TRBJ2-2; 7 bases are shared with TRBD1. The V segment lost 3 bases and the J segment 6 bases; nucleotides outside the gene matches: 1. The length of the CDR3 is 13 residues. The germline gives CDR1 MNHNY, CDR2 SVGAGI (reference sequence). CDR3 DNA: TGTGCCAGCAGTTATACAGGGGCCGGGGAGCTGTTTTTT. Protein: CASSYTGAGELFF.

The chain carries TRBV4-2 and TRBJ1-1; D is unresolved. Trimming stripped 4 bases from V and 1 base from J, with 7 bases between. The CDR3 loop spans 13 amino acids. Germline CDR1 reads LGHNA; CDR2 reads YNFKEQ. The CDR3 DNA follows: TGTGCCAGCAGCCCACGGGGGAACACTGAAGCTTTCTTT. This encodes CASSPRGNTEAFF.

The rearrangement uses TRBV9 and TRBJ1-5; no definite D call. Trimming removed 4 bases from V and 3 bases from J, with 14 bases in between. Per germline, CDR1 SGDLS and CDR2 YYNGEE. The CDR3 covers 15 residues. The CDR3 region has the DNA TGTGCCAGCAGCCCCGGGGTCGAAAACAATCAGCCCCAGCATTTT. Translated, it gives CASSPGVENNQPQHF.

The J gene is TRBJ1-5, the V gene TRBV7-5; the table's D call of TRBD1 was not tested on the DNA. TRBV7-5 is a documented pseudogene. The length of the CDR3 is 18 residues. The DNA for the CDR3 is TGTGCCACAAGGAAGGGGTGTTCACGGACAGGGGACAATCAGCCCCAGCATTTT. Translated: CATRKGCSRTGDNQPQHF.

This chain connects TRBV4-1 to TRBJ2-1; the match to TRBD2 covers 10 bases. The CDR3 extends over 15 amino acids. Germline CDR1 reads MGHRA; CDR2 reads YSYEKL. J gave up 2 bases and V 5 bases, and 3 bases lay outside the gene matches. The CDR3 is CASSKAGGPYNEQFF. CDR3 sequence (DNA): TGCGCCAGCAGCAAAGCGGGAGGGCCCTACAATGAGCAGTTCTTC.

This clone turned up a few times. J is TRBJ1-1 and V is TRBV7-2; D is perhaps TRBD1 (5 bases). The germline V and J ends were trimmed by 5 bases and 7 bases, with 17 bases remaining between them. The CDR3 runs 14 residues. CDR1 and CDR2 (germline): SGHTA, FQGNSA. Here the CDR3 DNA reads TGTGCCAGCAGCCCAAGCAGTGCAGGGCATGAAGCTTTCTTT. Its translation: CASSPSSAGHEAFF.

V is TRBV30 and J is TRBJ1-1, with D uncertain. This CDR3 comprises 11 residues. Germline assignment: CDR1 GTSNPN and CDR2 SVGIG (reference sequence). Deletions cut 5 bases from V and 5 bases from J, with 9 bases between. CDR3 coding DNA: TGTGCCTGGGCTCGGGGTACTGAAGCTTTCTTT. Its protein product is CAWARGTEAFF.

The genes are TRBV6-1 and TRBJ2-2, with TRBD1 as a possible D gene (5 bases). This CDR3 is built from 14 residues. The V end was cut by 8 bases, the J end by 0 bases, with 10 bases between. Germline V gene lookup returns CDR1 MNHNS and CDR2 SASEGT. CDR3 protein: CASDRNANTGELFF. CDR3 DNA sequence: TGTGCCAGCGACAGAAACGCGAACACCGGGGAGCTGTTTTTT.

This chain links TRBV5-4 with TRBJ2-1; possibly TRBD1 for D (6 bases). The germline CDR1 and CDR2 sequences are SGHNT and YYREEE (reference sequence). V was clipped by 0 bases and J by 11 bases, with 9 bases between them. The CDR3 runs 12 residues. The CDR3 loop is CASSLGQGKQFF. The CDR3 DNA reads TGTGCCAGCAGCTTGGGCCAGGGGAAGCAGTTCTTC. Looking up the rest from reference TRBV5-4 and TRBJ2-1 gives the full variable domain: ETGVTQSPTHLIKTRGQQVTLRCSSQSGHNTVSWYQQALGQGPQFIFQYYREEENGRGNFPPRFSGLQFPNYSSELNVNALELDDSALYLCASSLGQGKQFFGPGTRLTVL.

This sequence joins TRBV18 and TRBJ2-7, with 12 bases aligning to TRBD2. This CDR3 is 16 amino acids long. From germline, CDR1 is KGHSH and CDR2 LQKENI. V lost 4 bases and J lost 0; bases outside the gene matches: 4. The CDR3 DNA reads as TGTGCCAGCTCACTTAAGACTAGCGGGAGCTCCTACGAGCAGTACTTC. Its protein is CASSLKTSGSSYEQYF. Full variable domain (missing parts from reference TRBV18 and TRBJ2-7): NAGVMQNPRHLVRRRGQEARLRCSPMKGHSHVYWYRQLPEEGLKFMVYLQKENIIDESGMPKERFSAEFPKEGPSILRIQQVVRGDSAAYFCASSLKTSGSSYEQYFGPGTRLTVT.

The chain links TRBV29-1 to TRBJ1-2; the match to TRBD1 covers 7 bases. V shed 7 bases, J shed 3 bases, and the junction held 8 bases outside the gene matches. Germline assignment: CDR1 SQVTM and CDR2 ANQGSEA. The CDR3 runs to 13 residues. The CDR3 sequence: CSAVTGVDYGYTF. In DNA form, the CDR3 reads TGCAGCGCCGTTACAGGGGTAGACTATGGCTACACCTTC.

In DNA, the CDR3 is TGTGCCAGCAGCTCCCTACGTAGGGGCCCCAATGAGCAGTTCTTC. Amino acids: CASSSLRRGPNEQFF. The chain links TRBV11-2 to TRBJ2-1; possible D gene TRBD1, 5 bases. Trimming took 4 bases from V and 6 from J, leaving 16 bases between them. The V gene's germline CDR1 is SGHAT and CDR2 FQNNGV. The CDR3 consists of 15 residues.

This clone was counted between two and nine times. This sequence joins TRBV2 and TRBJ1-2; 11 bases fit TRBD1. CDR1 and CDR2 (germline): SNHLY, FYNNEI. The CDR3 is 15 amino acids. Unmatched junction bases numbered 9, after V lost 6 bases and J lost 6 bases. CDR3 amino acids: CASSAGTGGSNGYTF. Here the CDR3 DNA reads TGTGCCAGCAGCGCCGGGACAGGGGGAAGTAATGGCTACACCTTC.

Here the CDR3 DNA reads TGTGCCAGCAGCTTAGGGTCCCCCAGGGGCACTGAAGCTTTCTTT. It is translated as CASSLGSPRGTEAFF. V is TRBV7-9 and J is TRBJ1-1; TRBD1 is a possible D gene (6 bases). CDR1 and CDR2 from the germline V gene are SEHNR and FQNEAQ (reference sequence). Trimming cost V 1 base and J 4 bases, with 13 bases left between them. CDR3 size: 15 residues.

The rearrangement links TRBV2 to TRBJ1-2; D is unresolved. Trimming took 2 bases from V and 1 from J, leaving 8 bases between them. Germline loops: CDR1 SNHLY, CDR2 FYNNEI. The CDR3 length is 14 residues. In nucleotides, the CDR3 is TGTGCCAGCAGTGAAACGGTCCGTAACTATGGCTACACCTTC. Protein product: CASSETVRNYGYTF. Filled out from reference TRBV2 and TRBJ1-2, the complete variable domain reads EPEVTQTPSHQVTQMGQEVILRCVPISNHLYFYWYRQILGQKVEFLVSFYNNEISEKSEIFDDQFSVERPDGSNFTLKIRSTKLEDSAMYFCASSETVRNYGYTFGSGTRLTVV.